This T cell receptor beta chain was retrieved from a study of blood T cell repertoires in COVID-19. The method was immunoSEQ multiplex PCR; TCRdb's version includes in-frame clones alone and lacks a portion of them. The sample yields some 74,000 clones, approximately 87% seen once. The V end was cut by 0 bases, the J end by 9 bases, with 19 bases between. This CDR3 is built from 17 residues. Germline V gives CDR1 SGHNT, CDR2 YYREEE (reference sequence). The V call is TRBV5-4, the J call TRBJ1-6, with D maybe TRBD1 (6 bases). This TCR derives from an elderly woman with acute or convalescent COVID-19. Sample: peripheral blood. The CDR3 spells CASSLGLSSDSSSPLHF. CDR3 coding DNA: TGTGCCAGCAGCTTGGGTTTGAGCTCGGACAGTAGTTCACCCCTCCACTTT.